This T cell receptor beta chain appears in the sequencing data of a study of kidney transplant recipient with SARS-CoV-2 infection. CDR3 size: 17 residues. Germline CDR1 is MDHEN and CDR2 is SYDVKM. Trimming stripped 4 bases from V and 0 bases from J, with 17 bases between. This clonotype was seen a few times. Via MiXCR, TCRdb re-called the reads, giving one row per CDR3 protein. Of 200,000 to 300,000 distinct CDR3 sequences listed, under 35% were seen once; the top ten hold around 6.8%. This specimen was a blood sample, taken at baseline and around day 120 from a kidney transplant recipient. The source of this sequence is a male patient in his thirties who had COVID-19 and was a kidney transplant recipient. Some T cells may be transferred from the graft donor. This chain connects TRBV28 to TRBJ2-3; D possibly corresponds to TRBD2 (5 bases). The CDR3 reads CASSSPRGSLSTDTQYF. CDR3 coding DNA: TGTGCCAGCAGTTCCCCCCGGGGATCCCTCAGCACAGATACGCAGTATTTT.